These T cell receptor beta chains were read from a single sample in a study of T cell responses to AZD1222 COVID-19 vaccine. Sequenced by immunoSEQ multiplex PCR; TCRdb stores in-frame clones only, minus some. Of about 120,000 clones in the sample, roughly 89% were seen once. The specimen was peripheral blood, collected 28 days after the second AZD1222 dose. These receptors were obtained from an adult who received the AZD1222 COVID-19 vaccine. The conserved cysteine and the conserved F or W are not part of the CDR3 here. Fields, in order: CDR3 length, V gene, J gene, CDR3 protein.

>9|TRBV3-1/TRBV3-2|TRBJ2-7
ASSLPYEQY
>14|TRBV7-8|TRBJ2-3
ASSLALAGGTDTQY
>12|TRBV9|TRBJ1-2
ASSVGARGRGYT
>13|TRBV5-4|TRBJ1-1
ASSTRQGADTEAF
>15|TRBV6-2/TRBV6-3|TRBJ1-5
ASSLARPISGNQPQH
>11|TRBV19|TRBJ2-5
ATGAGGQETQY
>12|TRBV5-4|TRBJ2-2
ASSPRKTAGELF
>13|TRBV4-3|TRBJ1-1
ASSLVGGLNTEAF
>13|TRBV5-1|TRBJ1-6
ASSWDVGINSPLH
>9|TRBV7-9|TRBJ1-4
ASSIDEKLF
>14|TRBV3-1/TRBV3-2|TRBJ1-3
ASSQLPANYGNTIY
>13|TRBV6-5|TRBJ2-1
ASKRFSGGDNEQF
>12|TRBV6-2/TRBV6-3|TRBJ2-5
ASSSLRGQETQY
>14|TRBV23-1|TRBJ2-1
ASSQSGQGSYNEQF
>12|TRBV5-1|TRBJ1-6
ASSRDRADSPLH
>11|TRBV9|TRBJ2-2
ASRGANTGELF
>13|TRBV6-5|TRBJ1-2
ASTEVGQGHYGYT
>15|TRBV7-2|TRBJ1-6
ASSGLLRTLHNSPLH
>13|TRBV6-4|TRBJ2-3
ASSASGGATDTQY
>13|TRBV4-3|TRBJ1-2
ASSQDPTGQDGYT
>12|TRBV27|TRBJ1-1
ASSLQGLRGEAF
>9|TRBV5-6|TRBJ1-1
ASRKTDEAF
>12|TRBV5-4|TRBJ1-4
ASSEAATNEKLF
>14|TRBV5-1|TRBJ2-6
ASSLIRTSGANVLT
>13|TRBV5-1|TRBJ1-1
ASSLDWRVGTEAF
>12|TRBV2|TRBJ1-5
ASSELVRNQPQH
>16|TRBV7-2|TRBJ2-5
ASSTYSGGVGSEKTQY
>11|TRBV29-1|TRBJ1-1
SVEEGLNTEAF
>13|TRBV6-5|TRBJ1-5
ASSYSDRVNQPQH
>13|TRBV27|TRBJ1-2
ASSLYPSGYYGYT
>12|TRBV2|TRBJ2-7
ASSSGKGIYEQY
>10|TRBV7-2|TRBJ1-1
ASSQIRTEAF
>13|TRBV27|TRBJ1-1
ASTSGGGFNTEAF
>12|TRBV10-3|TRBJ2-1
AITGQDKYNEQF
>11|TRBV7-3|TRBJ1-1
ASSVQENTEAF
>13|TRBV5-4|TRBJ2-5
ASSPRGTFRETQY
>13|TRBV27|TRBJ2-2
ASSLQQANTGELF
>14|TRBV5-4|TRBJ2-5
ASSFSAGALGETQY
>13|TRBV12-5|TRBJ1-1
ASGPGPQGGTEAF
>11|TRBV11-2|TRBJ2-5
ASRKGAGETQY
>15|TRBV5-1|TRBJ2-2
ASGGTSGGQGTGELF
>13|TRBV5-1|TRBJ1-2
ASSLVWQTNYGYT
>10|TRBV6-6|TRBJ1-1
ASRQGGTEAF
>13|TRBV20-1|TRBJ2-3
SASSGGPSTDTQY
>14|TRBV4-2|TRBJ2-3
ASSPPQRALTDTQY
>10|TRBV5-4|TRBJ1-2
ASSLDGYGYT